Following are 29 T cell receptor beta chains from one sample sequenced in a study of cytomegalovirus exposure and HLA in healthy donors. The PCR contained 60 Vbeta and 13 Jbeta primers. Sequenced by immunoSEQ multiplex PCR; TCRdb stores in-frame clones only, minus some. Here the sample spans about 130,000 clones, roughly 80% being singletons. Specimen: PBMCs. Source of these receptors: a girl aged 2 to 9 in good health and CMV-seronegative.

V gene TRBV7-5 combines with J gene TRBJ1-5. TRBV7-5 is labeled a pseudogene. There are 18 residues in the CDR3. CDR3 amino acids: CVRSRFLAPRVCNQPQHF. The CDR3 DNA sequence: TGTGTCAGAAGCCGATTTTTAGCTCCTCGGGTTTGCAATCAGCCCCAGCATTTT.

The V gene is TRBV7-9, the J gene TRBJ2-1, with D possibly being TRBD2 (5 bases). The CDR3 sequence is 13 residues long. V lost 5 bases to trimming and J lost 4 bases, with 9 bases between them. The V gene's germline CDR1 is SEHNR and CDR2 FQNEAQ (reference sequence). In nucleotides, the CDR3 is TGTGCCAGCAGCCCACGAGGGTACAATGAGCAGTTCTTC. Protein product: CASSPRGYNEQFF.

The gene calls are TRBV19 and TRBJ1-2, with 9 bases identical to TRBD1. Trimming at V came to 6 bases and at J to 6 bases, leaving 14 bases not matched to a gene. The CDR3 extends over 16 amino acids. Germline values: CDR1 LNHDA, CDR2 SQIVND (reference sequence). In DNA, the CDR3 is TGTGCCAGTAGCCCGCTTACGGGACAGGGCGGTCATGGCTACACCTTC. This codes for CASSPLTGQGGHGYTF. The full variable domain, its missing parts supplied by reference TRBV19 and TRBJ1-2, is DGGITQSPKYLFRKEGQNVTLSCEQNLNHDAMYWYRQDPGQGLRLIYYSQIVNDFQKGDIAEGYSVSREKKESFPLTVTSAQKNPTAFYLCASSPLTGQGGHGYTFGSGTRLTVV.

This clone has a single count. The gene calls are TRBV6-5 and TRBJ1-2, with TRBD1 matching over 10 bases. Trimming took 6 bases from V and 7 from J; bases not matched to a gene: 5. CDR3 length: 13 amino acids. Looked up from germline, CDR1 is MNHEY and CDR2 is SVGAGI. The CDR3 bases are TGTGCCAGCAGAACGACAGGGGGCGCTGGCTACACCTTC. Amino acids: CASRTTGGAGYTF.

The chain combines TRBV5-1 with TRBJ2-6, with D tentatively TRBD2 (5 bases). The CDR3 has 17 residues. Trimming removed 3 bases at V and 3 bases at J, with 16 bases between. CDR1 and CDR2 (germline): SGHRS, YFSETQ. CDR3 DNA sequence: TGCGCCAGCAGCTCCCCGGAGGTGAGGGTTGGGGCCAACGTCCTGACTTTC. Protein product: CASSSPEVRVGANVLTF.

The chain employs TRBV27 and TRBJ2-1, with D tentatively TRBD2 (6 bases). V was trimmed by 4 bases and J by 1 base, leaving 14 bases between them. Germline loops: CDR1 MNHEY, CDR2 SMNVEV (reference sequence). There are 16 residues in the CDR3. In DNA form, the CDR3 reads TGTGCCAGCAGTTCCCCTGCCCTAGCGTCCTACAATGAGCAGTTCTTC. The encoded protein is CASSSPALASYNEQFF.

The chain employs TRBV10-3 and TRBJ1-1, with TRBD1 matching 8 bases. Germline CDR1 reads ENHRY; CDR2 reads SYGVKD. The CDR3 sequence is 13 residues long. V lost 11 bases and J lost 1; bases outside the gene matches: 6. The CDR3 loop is CAAGQGGNTEAFF. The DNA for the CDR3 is TGTGCCGCCGGACAGGGAGGGAACACTGAAGCTTTCTTT.

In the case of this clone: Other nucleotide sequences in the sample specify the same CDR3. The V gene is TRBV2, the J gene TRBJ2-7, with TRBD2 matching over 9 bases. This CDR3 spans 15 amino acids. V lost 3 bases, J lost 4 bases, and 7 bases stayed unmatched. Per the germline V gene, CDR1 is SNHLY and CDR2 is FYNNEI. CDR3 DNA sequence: TGTGCCAGCAGTGAGATGGGTAGCGGGGGATACGAGCAGTACTTC. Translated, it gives CASSEMGSGGYEQYF.

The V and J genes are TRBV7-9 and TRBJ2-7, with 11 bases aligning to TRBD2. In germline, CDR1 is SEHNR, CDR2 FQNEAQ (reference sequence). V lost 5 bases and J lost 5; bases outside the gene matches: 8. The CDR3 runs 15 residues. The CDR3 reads CASSPTSGRSDEQYF. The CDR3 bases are TGTGCCAGCAGCCCCACTAGCGGGAGATCGGACGAGCAGTACTTC.

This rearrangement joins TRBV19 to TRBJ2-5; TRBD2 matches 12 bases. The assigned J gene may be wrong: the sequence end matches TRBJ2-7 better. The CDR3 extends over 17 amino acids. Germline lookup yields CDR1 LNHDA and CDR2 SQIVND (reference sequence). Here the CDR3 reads CASSISSLAGGDYEQYF. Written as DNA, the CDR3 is TGTGCCAGTAGTATATCTTCCCTAGCGGGAGGGGACTACGAGCAGTACTTC.

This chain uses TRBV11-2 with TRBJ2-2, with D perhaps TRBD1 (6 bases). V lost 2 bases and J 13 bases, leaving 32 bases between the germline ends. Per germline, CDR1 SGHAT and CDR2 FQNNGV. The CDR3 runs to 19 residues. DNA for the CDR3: TGTGCCAGCAGCTTAAGGGAACCAGGGGTTGTTGTTTCTCTAGTGGGGCTGTTTTTT. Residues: CASSLREPGVVVSLVGLFF.

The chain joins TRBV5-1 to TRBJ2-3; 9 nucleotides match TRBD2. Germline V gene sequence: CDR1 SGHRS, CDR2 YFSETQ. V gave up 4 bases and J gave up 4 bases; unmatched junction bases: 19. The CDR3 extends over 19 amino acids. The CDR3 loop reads CASSTRTGAGGRLSDTQYF. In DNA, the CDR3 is TGCGCCAGCAGCACCCGGACAGGAGCGGGAGGACGACTCTCAGATACGCAGTATTTT. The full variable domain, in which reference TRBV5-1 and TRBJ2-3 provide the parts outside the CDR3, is KAGVTQTPRYLIKTRGQQVTLSCSPISGHRSVSWYQQTPGQGLQFLFEYFSETQRNKGNFPGRFSGRQFSNSRSEMNVSTLELGDSALYLCASSTRTGAGGRLSDTQYFGPGTRLTVL.

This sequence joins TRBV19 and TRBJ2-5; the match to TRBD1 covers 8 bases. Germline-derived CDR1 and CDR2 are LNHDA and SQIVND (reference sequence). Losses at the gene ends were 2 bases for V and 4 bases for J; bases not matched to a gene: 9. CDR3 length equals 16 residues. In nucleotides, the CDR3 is TGTGCCAGTAGTATATACGGGACAGGATCGGGAGAGACCCAGTACTTC. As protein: CASSIYGTGSGETQYF.

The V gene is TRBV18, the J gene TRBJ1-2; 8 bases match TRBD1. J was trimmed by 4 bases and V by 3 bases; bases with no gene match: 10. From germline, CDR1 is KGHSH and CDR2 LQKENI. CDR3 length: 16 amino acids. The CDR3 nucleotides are TGTGCCAGCTCACCTGCCCCAGGGGGCGCTGGCTATGGCTACACCTTC. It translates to CASSPAPGGAGYGYTF.

CDR3 DNA sequence: TGTGCCAGCAGTTCAGACAGGGGGCTAGGGAATGAGCAGTTCTTC. This codes for CASSSDRGLGNEQFF. This rearrangement joins TRBV6-5 to TRBJ2-1; 10 bases agree with TRBD1. Germline lookup yields CDR1 MNHEY and CDR2 SVGAGI. The J segment lost 7 bases and the V segment lost 4 bases, leaving 7 bases of the junction unmatched. The CDR3 contains 15 residues.

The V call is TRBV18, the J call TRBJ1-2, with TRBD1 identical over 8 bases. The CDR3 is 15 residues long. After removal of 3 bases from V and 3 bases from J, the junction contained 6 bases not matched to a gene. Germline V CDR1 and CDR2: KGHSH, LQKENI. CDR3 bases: TGTGCCAGCTCACCCGGGACAGGCTTACACTATGGCTACACCTTC. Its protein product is CASSPGTGLHYGYTF.

The DNA of the CDR3 is TGCGCCAGTTCTAACAATGAGCAGTTCTTC. This codes for CASSNNEQFF. This sequence joins TRBV5-1 and TRBJ2-1, with D uncertain. The CDR3 consists of 10 residues. Between the trimmed V and J ends, which lost 8 bases and 5 bases, there was a span of 5 bases. Germline CDR1 is SGHRS and CDR2 is YFSETQ. Full variable domain (remainder filled in from reference TRBV5-1 and TRBJ2-1): KAGVTQTPRYLIKTRGQQVTLSCSPISGHRSVSWYQQTPGQGLQFLFEYFSETQRNKGNFPGRFSGRQFSNSRSEMNVSTLELGDSALYLCASSNNEQFFGPGTRLTVL.

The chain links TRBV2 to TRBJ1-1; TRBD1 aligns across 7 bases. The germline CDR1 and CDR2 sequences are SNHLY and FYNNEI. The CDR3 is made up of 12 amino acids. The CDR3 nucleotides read TGTACTTCTACGACAGGGTACGGTGAAGCTTTCTTT. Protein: CTSTTGYGEAFF.

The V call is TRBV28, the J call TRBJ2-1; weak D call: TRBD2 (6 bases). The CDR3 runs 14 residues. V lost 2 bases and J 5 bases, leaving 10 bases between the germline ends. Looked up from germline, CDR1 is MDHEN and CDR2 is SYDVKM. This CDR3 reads CASSLQGLNNEQFF. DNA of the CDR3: TGTGCCAGCAGTTTACAGGGACTTAACAATGAGCAGTTCTTC.

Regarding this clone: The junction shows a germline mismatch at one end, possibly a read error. This CDR3 is CACSVGAGQETQYF. The CDR3 DNA sequence: TGTGCCTGCAGTGTCGGAGCGGGGCAAGAGACCCAGTACTTC. This chain links TRBV30 with TRBJ2-5; 7 positions match TRBD2. Germline values: CDR1 GTSNPN, CDR2 SVGIG (reference sequence). This CDR3 spans 14 amino acids. Filled out from reference TRBV30 and TRBJ2-5, the complete variable domain reads SQTIHQWPATLVQPVGSPLSLECTVEGTSNPNLYWYRQAAGRGLQLLFYSVGIGQISSEVPQNLSASRPQDRQFILSSKKLLLSDSGFYLCACSVGAGQETQYFGPGTRLLVL.

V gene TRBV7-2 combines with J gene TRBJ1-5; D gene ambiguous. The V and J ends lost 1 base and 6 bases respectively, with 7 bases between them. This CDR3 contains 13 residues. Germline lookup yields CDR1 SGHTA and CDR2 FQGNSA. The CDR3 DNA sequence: TGTGCCAGCAGCTTAGAGCCCATTCAGCCCCAGCATTTT. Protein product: CASSLEPIQPQHF. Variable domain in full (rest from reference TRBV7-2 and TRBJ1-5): GAGVSQSPSNKVTEKGKDVELRCDPISGHTALYWYRQSLGQGLEFLIYFQGNSAPDKSGLPSDRFSAERTGGSVSTLTIQRTQQEDSAVYLCASSLEPIQPQHFGDGTRLSIL.

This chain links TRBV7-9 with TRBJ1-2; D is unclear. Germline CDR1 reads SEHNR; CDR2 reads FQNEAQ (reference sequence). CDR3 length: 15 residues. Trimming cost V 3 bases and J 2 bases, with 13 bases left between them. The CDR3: CASSFPGRLNYGYTF. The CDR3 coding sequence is TGTGCCAGCAGCTTTCCTGGCAGATTAAACTATGGCTACACCTTC. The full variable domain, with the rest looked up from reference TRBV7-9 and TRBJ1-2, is DTGVSQNPRHKITKRGQNVTFRCDPISEHNRLYWYRQTLGQGPEFLTYFQNEAQLEKSRLLSDRFSAERPKGSFSTLEIQRTEQGDSAMYLCASSFPGRLNYGYTFGSGTRLTVV.

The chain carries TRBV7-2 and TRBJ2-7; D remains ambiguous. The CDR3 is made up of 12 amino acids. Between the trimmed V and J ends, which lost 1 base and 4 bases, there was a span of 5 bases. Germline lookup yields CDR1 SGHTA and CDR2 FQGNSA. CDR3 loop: CASSLVRYEQYF. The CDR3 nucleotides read TGTGCCAGCAGCTTAGTGAGGTACGAGCAGTACTTC.

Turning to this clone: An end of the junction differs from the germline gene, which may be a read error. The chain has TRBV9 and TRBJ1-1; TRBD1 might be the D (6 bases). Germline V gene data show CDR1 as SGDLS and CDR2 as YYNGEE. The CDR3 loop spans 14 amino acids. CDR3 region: CANSVGQRNTEAFF. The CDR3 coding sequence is TGTGCCAACAGCGTAGGACAGCGGAACACTGAAGCTTTCTTT. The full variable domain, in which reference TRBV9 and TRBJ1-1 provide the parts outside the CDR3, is DSGVTQTPKHLITATGQRVTLRCSPRSGDLSVYWYQQSLDQGLQFLIQYYNGEERAKGNILERFSAQQFPDLHSELNLSSLELGDSALYFCANSVGQRNTEAFFGQGTRLTVV.

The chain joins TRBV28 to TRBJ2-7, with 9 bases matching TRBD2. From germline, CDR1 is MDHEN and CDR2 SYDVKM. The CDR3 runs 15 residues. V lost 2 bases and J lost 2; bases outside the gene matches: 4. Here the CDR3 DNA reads TGTGCCAGCAGTTTAAAGACTAGCGGCCCCTACGAGCAGTACTTC. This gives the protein CASSLKTSGPYEQYF.

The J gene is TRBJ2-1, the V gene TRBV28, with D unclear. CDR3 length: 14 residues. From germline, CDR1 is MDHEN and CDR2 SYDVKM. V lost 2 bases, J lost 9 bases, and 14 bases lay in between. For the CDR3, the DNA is TGTGCCAGCAGTTTACGTGTTGAGTTCGGTGAGCAGTTCTTC. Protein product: CASSLRVEFGEQFF.

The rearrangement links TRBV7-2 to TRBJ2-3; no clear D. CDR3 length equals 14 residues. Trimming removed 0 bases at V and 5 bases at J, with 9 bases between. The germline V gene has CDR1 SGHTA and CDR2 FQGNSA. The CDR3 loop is CASSLAHSGDTQYF. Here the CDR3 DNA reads TGTGCCAGCAGCTTAGCCCACTCCGGAGATACGCAGTATTTT.

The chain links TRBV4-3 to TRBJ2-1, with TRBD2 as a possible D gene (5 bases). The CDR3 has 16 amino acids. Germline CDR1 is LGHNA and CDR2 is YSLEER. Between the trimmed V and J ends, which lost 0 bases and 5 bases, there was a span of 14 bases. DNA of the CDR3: TGCGCCAGCAGCCAAGAGACGGGGTATCTGGACAATGAGCAGTTCTTC. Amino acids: CASSQETGYLDNEQFF.

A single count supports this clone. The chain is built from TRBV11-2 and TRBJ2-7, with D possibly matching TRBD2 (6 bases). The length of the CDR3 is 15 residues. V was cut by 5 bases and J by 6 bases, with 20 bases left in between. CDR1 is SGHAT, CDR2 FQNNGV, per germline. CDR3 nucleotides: TGTGCCAGCAGCCCCCGTGACGGGAGAACCATCGAGCAGTACTTC. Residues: CASSPRDGRTIEQYF.